The rows below give T cell receptor beta chains drawn from one sample of a study of blood T cells in healthy people across ages. MiXCR, run by TCRdb on the 5' RACE reads, gives a single entry per CDR3 protein. The sample includes around 1.5 million distinct CDR3 sequences, approximately 59% of them seen just once. Sequenced sample: blood. These receptors were taken from a man aged 18 to 35 in good health. Both conserved end residues are part of each CDR3.

>TRBJ2-7|13|TRBV5-1
CASRPDKGGEQYF
>TRBJ1-5|13|TRBV7-9
CASSPGGQQPQHF
>TRBJ2-4|15|TRBV10-3
CAISESAGPGNIQYF
>TRBJ2-3|15|TRBV20-1
CSASTGGVTTDTQYF
>TRBJ2-1|15|TRBV18
CASSPRDRASDEQFF
>TRBJ1-4|13|TRBV29-1
CSVGDRAHEKLFF
>TRBJ1-1|14|TRBV3-1
CASSPKDIGSEAFF
>TRBJ2-1|15|TRBV11-2
CASRKYNSGSNEQFF
>TRBJ2-3|15|TRBV12-3/TRBV12-4
CASSLRTSVADTQYF
>NA|15|TRBV15
CATSNDRTPIHEQYF
>TRBJ2-1|14|TRBV7-2
CASSVGAAYNEQFF
>TRBJ2-3|15|TRBV11-2
CASRFQQTRTDTQYF
>TRBJ1-1|15|TRBV6-5
CASSYSQELNTEAFF
>TRBJ1-2|15|TRBV6-6
CASNQEDRTNYGYTF
>TRBJ1-3|12|TRBV11-2
CASSLTRNTIYF
>TRBJ2-7|11|TRBV7-9
CASSVLDVQYF
>NA|14|TRBV20-1
CSALGLPVKETQYF
>TRBJ2-3|22|TRBV27
CASSLRGVELRPIENITDTQYF
>TRBJ2-4|21|TRBV11-2
CASSLEAAAGGRSIAKNIQYF
>NA|14|TRBV6-2/TRBV6-3
CASGPGLAGETQYF
>TRBJ1-2|16|TRBV27
CASSPYPVTQGRGYTF
>TRBJ2-7|13|TRBV4-1
CAGSRGSSYEQYF
>TRBJ2-7|16|TRBV5-1
CASSLVTGQGSYEQYF
>TRBJ2-2|15|TRBV6-5
CASSLTSSLAGELFF
>NA|14|TRBV12-3/TRBV12-4
CASSSPSSYNEQYF
>TRBJ2-7|14|TRBV20-1
CSARDERFPYEQYF
>TRBJ2-7|12|TRBV7-2
CASSLGTHEQYF
>TRBJ1-4|14|TRBV7-9
CASSQYSEGEKLFF
>TRBJ2-1|15|TRBV4-3
CASSQGTSGTLEQFF
>TRBJ2-7|16|TRBV5-4
CASSSTAGGPFYGQYF
>TRBJ1-2|13|TRBV12-3/TRBV12-4
CASFQGDYYGYTF
>TRBJ2-7|13|TRBV11-1
CANSLAGFYEQYF
>TRBJ2-5|16|TRBV7-2
CASSLTSGRPQETQYF
>TRBJ1-2|13|TRBV7-2
CASSFREGYGYTF
>NA|12|TRBV4-1
CASSQGGLEQYF
>TRBJ2-1|15|TRBV11-2
CTSSLQRRPYNEQFF